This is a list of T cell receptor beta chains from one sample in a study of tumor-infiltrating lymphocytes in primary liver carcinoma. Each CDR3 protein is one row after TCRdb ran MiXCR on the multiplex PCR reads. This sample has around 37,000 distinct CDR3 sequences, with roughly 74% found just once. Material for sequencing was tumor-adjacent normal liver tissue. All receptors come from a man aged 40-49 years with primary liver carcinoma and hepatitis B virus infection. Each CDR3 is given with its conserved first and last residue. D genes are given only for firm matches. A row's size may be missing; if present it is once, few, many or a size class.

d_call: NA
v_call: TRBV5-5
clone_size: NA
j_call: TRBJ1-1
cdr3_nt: TGTGCCAGCAGCCATAAGGGTGAGCGGTACAGTGAGGCTTTCTTT
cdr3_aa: CASSHKGERYSEAFF

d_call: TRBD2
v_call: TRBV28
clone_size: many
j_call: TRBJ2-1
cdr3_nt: TGTGCCAGCAGTAGGGGGACTAGCGGGACCCACAGGGAGCAGTTCTTC
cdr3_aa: CASSRGTSGTHREQFF

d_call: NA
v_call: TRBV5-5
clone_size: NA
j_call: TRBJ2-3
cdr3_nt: TGTGCCAGCAACCCTCCGACAGTGATCCCCCCGCAGTATTTC
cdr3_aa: CASNPPTVIPPQYF

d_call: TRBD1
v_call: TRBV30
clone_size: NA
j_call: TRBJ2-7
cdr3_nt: TGTGCCTGGAGCGCCCGGGGACAGGGATCGTCCCACGAGCAGTACTTC
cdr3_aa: CAWSARGQGSSHEQYF

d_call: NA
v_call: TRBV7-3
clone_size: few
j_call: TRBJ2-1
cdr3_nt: TGTGCCAGCAGCTTAGGCAAGCCCGGTGAGCAGTTCTTC
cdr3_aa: CASSLGKPGEQFF

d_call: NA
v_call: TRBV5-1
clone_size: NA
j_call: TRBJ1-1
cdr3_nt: TGCGCCAGCATCAAGAGGGGACGGCAGAACACTGAAGCTTTCTTT
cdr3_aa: CASIKRGRQNTEAFF

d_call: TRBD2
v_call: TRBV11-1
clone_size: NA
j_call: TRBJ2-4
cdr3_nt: TGTGCCAGCAGCTTTCCCCGGACTAGCGGGACCAAAGACATTCACTACTTC
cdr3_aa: CASSFPRTSGTKDIHYF

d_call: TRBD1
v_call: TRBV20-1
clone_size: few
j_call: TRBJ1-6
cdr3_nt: TGCAGTGCTGGAAAACCGGGACAGGTTAATTCACCCCTCCACTTT
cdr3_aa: CSAGKPGQVNSPLHF

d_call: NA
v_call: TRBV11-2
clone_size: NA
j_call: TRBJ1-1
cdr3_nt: TGTGCCAGCAACTTACATACAGGGTATATTGCTTACTTT
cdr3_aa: CASNLHTGYIAYF

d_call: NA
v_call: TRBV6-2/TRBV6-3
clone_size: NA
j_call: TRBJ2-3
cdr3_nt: TGTGCTAACAGCTTCCTAGGACGGCTTGGGGGAGATACGCAATATTTT
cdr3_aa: CANSFLGRLGGDTQYF

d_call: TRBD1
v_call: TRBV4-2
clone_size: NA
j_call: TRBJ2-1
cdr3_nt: TGTGCCAGCAGCCACGCCAGGGGACAGGGGGACATTGAGCAGTTCTTC
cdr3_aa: CASSHARGQGDIEQFF

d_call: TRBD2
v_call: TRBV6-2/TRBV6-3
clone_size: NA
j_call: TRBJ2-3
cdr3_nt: TGTGTCAGTTCCGCCGGGACTAGAACCCTGCAGTATTTT
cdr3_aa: CVSSAGTRTLQYF

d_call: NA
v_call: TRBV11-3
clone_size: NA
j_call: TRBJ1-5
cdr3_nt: TGTGCCAGCAGCTTAGAACTAGGGGTGGCTCGGCCCCATCATTTT
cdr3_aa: CASSLELGVARPHHF

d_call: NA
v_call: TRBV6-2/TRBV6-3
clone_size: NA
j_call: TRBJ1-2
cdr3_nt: TGTGCTAGCAGCCTCCGGAGCGGCTATGGCTACGCCTTC
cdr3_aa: CASSLRSGYGYAF

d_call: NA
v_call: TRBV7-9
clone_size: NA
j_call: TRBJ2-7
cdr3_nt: TGTGCCAGTAATAAGGACTTGAAGGTTCGCGAGCAGTACTTC
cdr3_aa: CASNKDLKVREQYF

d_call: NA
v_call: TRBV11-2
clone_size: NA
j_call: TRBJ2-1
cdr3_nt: TGTGCCAGCAGCCTACACAATGAGTACTTCTTC
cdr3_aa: CASSLHNEYFF

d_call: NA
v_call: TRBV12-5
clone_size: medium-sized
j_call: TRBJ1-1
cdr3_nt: TGTGCTAGTGGTTTGCCTAAAAACCGGGACAAAGACACTGAAGCTTTCTTT
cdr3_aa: CASGLPKNRDKDTEAFF

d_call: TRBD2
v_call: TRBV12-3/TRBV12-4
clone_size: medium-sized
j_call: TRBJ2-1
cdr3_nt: TGTGCCAGCAGTTTAAAAATTAGCGGGAGGCGCAATGAGCAGTTCTTC
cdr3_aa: CASSLKISGRRNEQFF

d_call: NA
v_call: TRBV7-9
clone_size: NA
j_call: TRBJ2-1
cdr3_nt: TGTGCCAGCAGCTTAGTATCGGGAGTCGGAAGTGAGCAGTTCTTC
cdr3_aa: CASSLVSGVGSEQFF

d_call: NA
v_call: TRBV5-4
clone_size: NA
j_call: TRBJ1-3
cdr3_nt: TGTGCCAGCAGCTTGTCGGCCCCAAATCCTGGAAACGCCATATATTTT
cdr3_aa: CASSLSAPNPGNAIYF

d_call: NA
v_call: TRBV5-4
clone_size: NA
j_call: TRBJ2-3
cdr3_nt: TGTGCCAGCAGCTTTGCACAAAGGGGTACAGATACGCAGTATTTT
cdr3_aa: CASSFAQRGTDTQYF

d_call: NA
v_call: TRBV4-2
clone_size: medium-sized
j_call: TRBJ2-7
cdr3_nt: TGTGCCAGCAGCCAAGACCTAGCGTTCCCCTACGAGCAGTACTTC
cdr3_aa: CASSQDLAFPYEQYF

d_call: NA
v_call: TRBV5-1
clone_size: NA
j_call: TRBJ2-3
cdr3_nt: TGCGCCAGCAGCTTGAAGGGCAGGAGAAGCACAGATACGCAGTATTTT
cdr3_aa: CASSLKGRRSTDTQYF

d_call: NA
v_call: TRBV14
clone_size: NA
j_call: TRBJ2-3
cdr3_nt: TGTGCCAGCAGCCGAGAATACAGAGATACGCAGTATTTC
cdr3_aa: CASSREYRDTQYF

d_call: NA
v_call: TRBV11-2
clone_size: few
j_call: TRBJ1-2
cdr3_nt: TGTGCCAGCAGCTTAGATCCGGGAGGAGGCTACACCTTC
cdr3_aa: CASSLDPGGGYTF

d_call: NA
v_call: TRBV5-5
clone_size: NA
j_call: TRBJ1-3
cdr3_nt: TGTGCCAGCAGCGCCGGGACGGATCTCCTATCTGGAAGCACCATATATTTT
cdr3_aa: CASSAGTDLLSGSTIYF

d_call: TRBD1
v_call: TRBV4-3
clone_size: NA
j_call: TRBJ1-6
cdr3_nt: TGCGCCAGCAGCTCCTGGGACAGGGGAAGGAATTCACCCTTCCACTTT
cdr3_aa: CASSSWDRGRNSPFHF

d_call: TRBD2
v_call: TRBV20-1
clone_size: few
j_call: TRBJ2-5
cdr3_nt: TGCAGTGCTAGAGATCTGACTAGCGGGACGGAGACCCAGTACTTC
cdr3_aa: CSARDLTSGTETQYF

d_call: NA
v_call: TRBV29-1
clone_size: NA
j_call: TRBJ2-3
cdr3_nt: TGTAACGCTGAAGACAATCCAGATACGCAGTATTTT
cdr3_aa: CNAEDNPDTQYF

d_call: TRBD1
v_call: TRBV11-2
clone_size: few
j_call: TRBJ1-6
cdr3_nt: TGTGTCAGCAGTTTAGGGGACAGCGGCTATAATACACCCCTCCACTTT
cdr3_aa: CVSSLGDSGYNTPLHF

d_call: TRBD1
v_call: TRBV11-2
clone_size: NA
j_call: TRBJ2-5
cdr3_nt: TGTGCCAGCAGCTTAATAGGGGGCGAGGGAGAGACCCAGTACTTC
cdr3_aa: CASSLIGGEGETQYF

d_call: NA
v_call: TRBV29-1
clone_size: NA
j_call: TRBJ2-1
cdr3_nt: TGCAGCGTTGTAATCATCATCTACAATGAGCAGTTCTTC
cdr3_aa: CSVVIIIYNEQFF

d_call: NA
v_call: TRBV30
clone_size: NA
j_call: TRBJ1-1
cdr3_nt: TGTGTCTGGAGCCGGGGAGGGCTCACTGAAGCTTTCTTT
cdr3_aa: CVWSRGGLTEAFF

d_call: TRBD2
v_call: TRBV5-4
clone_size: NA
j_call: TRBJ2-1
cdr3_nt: TGTGTCAGCAGCTTGGACCTAGCGGGGGCGCAGTTCTTC
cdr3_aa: CVSSLDLAGAQFF

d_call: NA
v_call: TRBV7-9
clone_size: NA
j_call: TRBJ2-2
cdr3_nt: TGTGCCACTAGCTTAGTTCTTCAGGGTTGGACCAGGGAGCTGTTTTTT
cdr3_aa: CATSLVLQGWTRELFF

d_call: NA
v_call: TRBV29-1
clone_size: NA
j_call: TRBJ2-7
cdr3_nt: TGCGGCGTGACATACAGGCTGTCCGCCTACGAGCAGTACTTC
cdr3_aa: CGVTYRLSAYEQYF